Below, 10 T cell receptor beta chains from the same sample are listed, as sequenced in a study of cytomegalovirus exposure and HLA in healthy donors. The table came from immunoSEQ multiplex PCR; TCRdb's copy has only in-frame clones and leaves some out. The sample consists of about 190,000 clones, about 80% of them appearing once. The sample consisted of PBMCs. All receptors come from a man between 18 and 35 years old in good health and CMV-seropositive.

The CDR3 here is CASSPRSPDTQYF. The CDR3 DNA reads TGTGCCAGCTCACCAAGGAGCCCAGATACGCAGTATTTT. This chain links TRBV18 with TRBJ2-3; D gene uncertain. Germline lookup yields CDR1 KGHSH and CDR2 LQKENI. V was cut by 2 bases and J by 4 bases, with 7 bases left in between. The CDR3 has 13 residues.

V gene TRBV6-6 combines with J gene TRBJ1-5; no reliable D call. Between the trimmed V and J ends, which lost 6 bases and 6 bases, there was a span of 12 bases. The V gene's germline CDR1 is MNHNY and CDR2 SVGAGI (reference sequence). This CDR3 has 13 residues. The CDR3 bases are TGTGCCAGCAGCTGGGAGGGTACTCAGCCCCAGCATTTT. The encoded protein is CASSWEGTQPQHF.

The chain joins TRBV9 to TRBJ1-2, with 12 bases identical to TRBD1. The CDR3 sequence is 16 residues long. Per the germline V gene, CDR1 is SGDLS and CDR2 is YYNGEE. With 2 bases clipped from V and 4 bases from J, the junction kept 6 bases outside the gene matches. This CDR3 is CASSVGTGGGIYGYTF. The CDR3 nucleotides read TGTGCCAGCAGCGTGGGGACAGGGGGCGGTATCTATGGCTACACCTTC.

The rearrangement uses TRBV6-1 and TRBJ2-5, with a tentative D call TRBD2 (6 bases). The germline gives CDR1 MNHNS, CDR2 SASEGT. Trimming took off 4 bases at V and 5 bases at J, with 8 bases between the two ends. The CDR3 length is 12 residues. The CDR3 region is CASSVRGETQYF. The DNA for the CDR3 is TGTGCCAGCAGTGTTCGGGGGGAGACCCAGTACTTC.

The chain links TRBV27 to TRBJ2-5, with D possibly TRBD2 on 6 matching bases. The CDR3 extends over 14 amino acids. The V end lost 10 bases, the J end lost 4 bases, and 19 bases lay between the germline ends. Germline V gene data show CDR1 as MNHEY and CDR2 as SMNVEV (reference sequence). CDR3 in DNA: TGTGCCACACGGGGGTTCGGGCAAATAGAGACCCAGTACTTC. Protein product: CATRGFGQIETQYF.

The V call is TRBV9, the J call TRBJ2-1, with D possibly matching TRBD2 (5 bases). CDR1 and CDR2 from the germline V gene are SGDLS and YYNGEE. This CDR3 has 13 amino acids. V lost 4 bases and J 10 bases, leaving 15 bases between the germline ends. This CDR3 reads CASSPGLRGEQFF. The CDR3 DNA sequence: TGTGCCAGCAGCCCCGGACTCCGCGGGGAGCAGTTCTTC.

This clone was found once. The chain employs TRBV27 and TRBJ2-1; 11 nucleotides align to TRBD2. J was trimmed by 2 bases and V by 4 bases; bases with no gene match: 10. Germline V gene data show CDR1 as MNHEY and CDR2 as SMNVEV (reference sequence). The length of the CDR3 is 18 residues. For the CDR3, the DNA is TGTGCCAGCAGTTCTGACTCTAGCGGGAGGCCCCCCTACAATGAGCAGTTCTTC. This sequence encodes CASSSDSSGRPPYNEQFF.

The CDR3 DNA reads TGTGCTAGTGGTTTGACAGGGAATAACTATGGCTACACCTTC. Residues: CASGLTGNNYGYTF. The chain has TRBV12-5 and TRBJ1-2; a weak D match, TRBD1 (6 bases). CDR1 and CDR2 (germline): LGHNT, FRNRAP. V dropped 2 bases and J dropped 1 base, with 8 bases sitting between them. The CDR3 totals 14 residues.

The rearrangement joins TRBV19 to TRBJ1-5; 8 nucleotides match TRBD1. The CDR3 extends over 15 amino acids. V lost 2 bases and J lost 6; bases outside the gene matches: 6. Germline V gene data show CDR1 as LNHDA and CDR2 as SQIVND (reference sequence). The CDR3 region is CASSIIGRGLQPQHF. CDR3 nucleotides: TGTGCCAGTAGTATAATAGGCAGGGGGCTTCAGCCCCAGCATTTT.

The V and J genes are TRBV28 and TRBJ1-2; 7 bases line up with TRBD1. CDR1 is MDHEN and CDR2 is SYDVKM in the germline V gene. This CDR3 is built from 14 residues. The trim removed 5 bases at V and 0 bases at J, leaving 3 bases unmatched. CDR3 in amino acids: CASSPTGANYGYTF. The CDR3 region has the DNA TGTGCCAGCAGTCCAACAGGGGCTAACTATGGCTACACCTTC.